Listed below are T cell receptor beta chains from one sample, sequenced in a study of radiation and T cells in renal cell carcinoma. Some clones are missing from TCRdb's copy, which holds only in-frame ones; the method was immunoSEQ multiplex PCR. Of about 150,000 clones in the sample, roughly 90% were seen once. The sample here was blood, taken from a patient whose treatment included radiotherapy and nephrectomy. Source of these receptors: a woman aged 45-65 years with renal cell carcinoma. The CDR3 runs from the conserved cysteine through the conserved F or W. D genes are given only for firm matches. A row's size may be missing; if present it is once, few, many or a size class.

clone size: -; J gene: TRBJ2-7; D gene: TRBD1; V gene: TRBV5-1; CDR3 DNA: TGCGCCAGCAGCTTGGCCGTCGGACAGGGTTTCTACGAGCAGTACTTC; CDR3 protein: CASSLAVGQGFYEQYF
clone size: -; J gene: TRBJ1-1; D gene: -; V gene: TRBV7-2; CDR3 DNA: TGTGCCAGCAGCTGGACCCCCGGGGAAGCTTTCTTT; CDR3 protein: CASSWTPGEAFF
clone size: few; J gene: TRBJ1-1; D gene: -; V gene: TRBV6-6; CDR3 DNA: TGTGCCAGCAGTTACTCGACGGCGAACACTGAAGCTTTCTTT; CDR3 protein: CASSYSTANTEAFF
clone size: once; J gene: TRBJ1-1; D gene: -; V gene: TRBV5-5; CDR3 DNA: TGTGCCAGCAGCCTGGGACCGGCGAGGACTGAAGCTTTCTTT; CDR3 protein: CASSLGPARTEAFF
clone size: -; J gene: TRBJ1-2; D gene: -; V gene: TRBV9; CDR3 DNA: TGTGCCAGCAGCGTAGCTACGGGGCACTATGGCTACACCTTC; CDR3 protein: CASSVATGHYGYTF
clone size: medium-sized; J gene: TRBJ1-1; D gene: -; V gene: TRBV7-9; CDR3 DNA: TGTGCCAGCAGCCCTTCCTCGACAGAAGTGAACACTGAAGCTTTCTTT; CDR3 protein: CASSPSSTEVNTEAFF
clone size: -; J gene: TRBJ2-5; D gene: TRBD2; V gene: TRBV19; CDR3 DNA: TGTGCCAGTAGTAACGTAGCGGGGGGGCAAGAGACCCAGTACTTC; CDR3 protein: CASSNVAGGQETQYF
clone size: -; J gene: TRBJ2-5; D gene: TRBD2; V gene: TRBV5-4; CDR3 DNA: TGTGCCAGCCATAGCGGGGCCGGGGAGACCCAGTACTTC; CDR3 protein: CASHSGAGETQYF
clone size: -; J gene: TRBJ2-2; D gene: -; V gene: TRBV7-9; CDR3 DNA: TGTGCCAGCAGCCACCGGAGTGGAGAGTCGGTCGGGGAGCTGTTTTTT; CDR3 protein: CASSHRSGESVGELFF
clone size: -; J gene: TRBJ2-7; D gene: -; V gene: TRBV7-8; CDR3 DNA: TGTGCCAGCAGCTTAGCGCGGAGGAGGGATCCCCGGGGAGAGCAGTACTTC; CDR3 protein: CASSLARRRDPRGEQYF
clone size: -; J gene: TRBJ1-1; D gene: TRBD1; V gene: TRBV19; CDR3 DNA: TGTGCCAGTAGTTCCCGGGACAGGGGAATGAACACTGAAGCTTTCTTT; CDR3 protein: CASSSRDRGMNTEAFF
clone size: -; J gene: TRBJ2-1; D gene: -; V gene: TRBV6-1; CDR3 DNA: TGTGCCAGCAGTCCCCTTCTAGTGCCCAACAATGAGCAGTTCTTC; CDR3 protein: CASSPLLVPNNEQFF
clone size: -; J gene: TRBJ2-1; D gene: -; V gene: TRBV27; CDR3 DNA: TGTGCCAGCAGTTTATCCCCGTACAATGAGCAGTTCTTC; CDR3 protein: CASSLSPYNEQFF
clone size: -; J gene: TRBJ1-2; D gene: TRBD1; V gene: TRBV27; CDR3 DNA: TGTGCCAGCAGTTCCCGACAGGGGGCGAGTTATGGCTACACCTTC; CDR3 protein: CASSSRQGASYGYTF
clone size: once; J gene: TRBJ1-6; D gene: -; V gene: TRBV11-2; CDR3 DNA: TGTGCCAGCAGCGCGGCCGGTCCGCTGGGGGTCCTCCACTTT; CDR3 protein: CASSAAGPLGVLHF
clone size: -; J gene: TRBJ2-7; D gene: -; V gene: TRBV21-1; CDR3 DNA: TGTGCCAGCAGCAAAGTGGACGCGGGGGACATCTACGAGCAGTACTTC; CDR3 protein: CASSKVDAGDIYEQYF
clone size: -; J gene: TRBJ1-1; D gene: -; V gene: TRBV5-1; CDR3 DNA: TGCGCCAGCAGCTACTCTGGTGGGCAAAATTCTGAAGCTTTCTTT; CDR3 protein: CASSYSGGQNSEAFF
clone size: once; J gene: TRBJ2-3; D gene: -; V gene: TRBV5-4; CDR3 DNA: TGTGCCAGCTGGGACTCAAGCACAGATACGCAGTATTTT; CDR3 protein: CASWDSSTDTQYF
clone size: -; J gene: TRBJ2-1; D gene: TRBD2; V gene: TRBV5-6; CDR3 DNA: TGTGCCAGCAGCTTATGGGGGACTAGCGGGAACAATGAGCAGTTCTTC; CDR3 protein: CASSLWGTSGNNEQFF
clone size: -; J gene: TRBJ1-1; D gene: -; V gene: TRBV11-3; CDR3 DNA: TGTGCCAGCAGCTTTTCTCCGGAAAACACTGAAGCTTTCTTT; CDR3 protein: CASSFSPENTEAFF
clone size: -; J gene: TRBJ2-7; D gene: TRBD1; V gene: TRBV7-2; CDR3 DNA: TGTGCCAGCAGCTTAGTTTTGGACAGGGGGACCCCAGAGAGCTACGAGCAGTACTTC; CDR3 protein: CASSLVLDRGTPESYEQYF
clone size: -; J gene: TRBJ1-1; D gene: TRBD1; V gene: TRBV5-1; CDR3 DNA: TGCGCCAGCTCTGGGACAGGAGAAGCTTTCTTT; CDR3 protein: CASSGTGEAFF
clone size: -; J gene: TRBJ1-5; D gene: TRBD1; V gene: TRBV11-2; CDR3 DNA: TGTGCCAGCAGCTTAGACTATACAGGGGATCAGCCCCAGCATTTT; CDR3 protein: CASSLDYTGDQPQHF
clone size: -; J gene: TRBJ2-3; D gene: -; V gene: TRBV11-3; CDR3 DNA: TGTGCCAGCAGCTTCCGGGACGGTACGCAGTATTTT; CDR3 protein: CASSFRDGTQYF
clone size: few; J gene: TRBJ1-1; D gene: -; V gene: TRBV7-2; CDR3 DNA: TGTGCCAGCAGCTCCGGACGGAACACTGAAGCTTTCTTT; CDR3 protein: CASSSGRNTEAFF
clone size: -; J gene: TRBJ2-7; D gene: TRBD1; V gene: TRBV2; CDR3 DNA: TGTGCCAGCAGGGGACAGGGGACCTACGAGCAGTACTTC; CDR3 protein: CASRGQGTYEQYF
clone size: many; J gene: TRBJ1-4; D gene: -; V gene: TRBV5-4; CDR3 DNA: TGCGCCAGCAGCCAAGACCTACGGTCGGAAAAACTGTTTTTT; CDR3 protein: CASSQDLRSEKLFF
clone size: -; J gene: TRBJ2-5; D gene: TRBD2; V gene: TRBV9; CDR3 DNA: TGTGCCAGCAGCGGGGAGGGGTACAAGCAGTACTTC; CDR3 protein: CASSGEGYKQYF
clone size: once; J gene: TRBJ2-7; D gene: -; V gene: TRBV4-1; CDR3 DNA: TGCGCCAGCAGCTACCGGGACCTAGCCTACGAGCAGTACTTC; CDR3 protein: CASSYRDLAYEQYF
clone size: -; J gene: TRBJ1-2; D gene: -; V gene: TRBV6-5; CDR3 DNA: TGTGCCAGCAGTTCGCCCAACTATGGCTACACCTTC; CDR3 protein: CASSSPNYGYTF
clone size: -; J gene: TRBJ2-3; D gene: -; V gene: TRBV5-1; CDR3 DNA: TGCGCCAGCAGCCAGGAGGGAGATACGCAGTATTTT; CDR3 protein: CASSQEGDTQYF
clone size: -; J gene: TRBJ2-2; D gene: -; V gene: TRBV12-5; CDR3 DNA: TGTGCTAGTGGTTTGAGCACCGGGGAGCTGTTTTTT; CDR3 protein: CASGLSTGELFF
clone size: -; J gene: TRBJ1-5; D gene: TRBD1; V gene: TRBV7-9; CDR3 DNA: TGTGCCAGCAGCATCGGACAGGATAGCAATCAGCCCCAGCATTTT; CDR3 protein: CASSIGQDSNQPQHF
clone size: -; J gene: TRBJ1-1; D gene: -; V gene: TRBV6-5; CDR3 DNA: TGTGCCAGCAGTTACGTGAGAGGGGGCACTGAAGCTTTCTTT; CDR3 protein: CASSYVRGGTEAFF
clone size: -; J gene: TRBJ2-3; D gene: TRBD1; V gene: TRBV29-1; CDR3 DNA: TGCAGCGCCGTCCGGGACAGGGTAGGGACAGATACGCAGTATTTT; CDR3 protein: CSAVRDRVGTDTQYF
clone size: once; J gene: TRBJ1-5; D gene: -; V gene: TRBV18; CDR3 DNA: TGTGCCAGCTCACCAAACGCAGGGTTAAATCAGCCCCAGCATTTT; CDR3 protein: CASSPNAGLNQPQHF
clone size: -; J gene: TRBJ1-1; D gene: -; V gene: TRBV5-5; CDR3 DNA: TGTGCCAGCAGCTTGTACAGTCCCGCGAACACTGAAGCTTTCTTT; CDR3 protein: CASSLYSPANTEAFF
clone size: few; J gene: TRBJ1-1; D gene: -; V gene: TRBV5-8; CDR3 DNA: TGTGCCAGCAGCTTGGTAACTGAAGCTTTCTTT; CDR3 protein: CASSLVTEAFF
clone size: -; J gene: TRBJ1-1; D gene: -; V gene: TRBV5-1; CDR3 DNA: TGCGCCAGCAGCTTGGCAGCGGCTAACACTGAAGCTTTCTTT; CDR3 protein: CASSLAAANTEAFF
clone size: -; J gene: TRBJ1-1; D gene: -; V gene: TRBV13; CDR3 DNA: TGTGCCAGCAGGCTCCGATCCTCGGGGGTGGGCACTGAAGCTTTCTTT; CDR3 protein: CASRLRSSGVGTEAFF
clone size: -; J gene: TRBJ1-2; D gene: -; V gene: TRBV9; CDR3 DNA: TGTGCCAGCAGCGCTAGGGGTTCCTATGGCTACACCTTC; CDR3 protein: CASSARGSYGYTF
clone size: -; J gene: TRBJ2-7; D gene: -; V gene: TRBV29-1; CDR3 DNA: TGCAGCGTTGAAGGGAACTACGAGCAGTACTTC; CDR3 protein: CSVEGNYEQYF
clone size: -; J gene: TRBJ1-1; D gene: -; V gene: TRBV2; CDR3 DNA: TGTGCCAGCAGTCAAGGGCTGAACACTGAAGCTTTCTTT; CDR3 protein: CASSQGLNTEAFF
clone size: few; J gene: TRBJ1-5; D gene: -; V gene: TRBV2; CDR3 DNA: TGTGCCAGCAGTACAACAGGGAGGGGCAATCAGCCCCAGCATTTT; CDR3 protein: CASSTTGRGNQPQHF
clone size: -; J gene: TRBJ2-1; D gene: -; V gene: TRBV11-1; CDR3 DNA: TGTGCCAGCAGCTTAACTCGGCCAAAAGGGGAGCAGTTCTTC; CDR3 protein: CASSLTRPKGEQFF
clone size: -; J gene: TRBJ1-2; D gene: TRBD1; V gene: TRBV5-4; CDR3 DNA: TGTGCCAGCAGCACCGGACAGGGCGGGTATGGCTACACCTTC; CDR3 protein: CASSTGQGGYGYTF
clone size: -; J gene: TRBJ1-2; D gene: -; V gene: TRBV4-3; CDR3 DNA: TGCGCCAGCAGCCAAGATCCTTACGGGAGGTACTACACCTTC; CDR3 protein: CASSQDPYGRYYTF
clone size: once; J gene: TRBJ2-3; D gene: -; V gene: TRBV14; CDR3 DNA: TGTGCCAGCAGAGCGAGTCCCCCGCCAGATACGCAGTATTTT; CDR3 protein: CASRASPPPDTQYF
clone size: -; J gene: TRBJ1-1; D gene: -; V gene: TRBV2; CDR3 DNA: TGTGCCAGCACTACCCCCCTAGGCACTGAAGCTTTCTTT; CDR3 protein: CASTTPLGTEAFF
clone size: -; J gene: TRBJ1-2; D gene: TRBD1; V gene: TRBV5-6; CDR3 DNA: TGTGCCAGCAGCTCCGGGACAGGGGGCCCGGGCTACACCTTC; CDR3 protein: CASSSGTGGPGYTF
clone size: -; J gene: TRBJ2-4; D gene: -; V gene: TRBV7-2; CDR3 DNA: TGTGCCAGCAGCTCCGGAGCCAAAAACATTCAGTACTTC; CDR3 protein: CASSSGAKNIQYF